This T cell receptor beta chain was recorded in a study of cytomegalovirus exposure and HLA in healthy donors. Study results and caveats: A few of the chains that were CMV-associated were confirmed in vitro to be specific for CMV antigens.

The PCR contained 60 Vbeta and 13 Jbeta primers. Clones were read by immunoSEQ multiplex PCR, and TCRdb kept only the in-frame ones, dropping some. The sample shows around 270,000 clones, under 90% of them seen only once. A note on this clone: Its target is unknown.

Germline CDR1 ENHRY, CDR2 SYGVKD. V was pared by 10 bases and J by 2 bases, with 13 bases of the junction left unmatched. The CDR3 has 16 residues. This TCR derives from a girl aged 2 to 10 in good health and CMV-seronegative. Sequenced material: PBMCs. The rearrangement links TRBV10-3 to TRBJ2-2, with 7 bases lining up with TRBD1. The chain's CDR3 is CATWDRRHPNTGELFF. DNA for the CDR3: TGTGCCACCTGGGACAGACGACACCCCAACACCGGGGAGCTGTTTTTT.